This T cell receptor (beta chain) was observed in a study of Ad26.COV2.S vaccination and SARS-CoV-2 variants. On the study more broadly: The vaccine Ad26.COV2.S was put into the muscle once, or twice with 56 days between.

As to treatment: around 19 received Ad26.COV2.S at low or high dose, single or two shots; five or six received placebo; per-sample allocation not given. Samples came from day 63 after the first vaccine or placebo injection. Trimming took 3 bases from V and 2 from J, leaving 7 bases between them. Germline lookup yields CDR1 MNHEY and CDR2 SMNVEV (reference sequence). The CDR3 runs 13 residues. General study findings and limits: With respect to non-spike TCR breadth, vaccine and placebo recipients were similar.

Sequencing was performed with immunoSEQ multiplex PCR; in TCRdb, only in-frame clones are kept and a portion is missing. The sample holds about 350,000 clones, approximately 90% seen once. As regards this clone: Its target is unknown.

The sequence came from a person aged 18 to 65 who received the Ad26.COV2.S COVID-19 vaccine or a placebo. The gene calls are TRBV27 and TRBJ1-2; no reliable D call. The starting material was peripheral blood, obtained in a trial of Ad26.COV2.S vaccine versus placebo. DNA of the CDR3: TGTGCCAGCAGTTTGCGATCCAACTATGGCTACACCTTC. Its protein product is CASSLRSNYGYTF.